This T cell receptor (beta chain) emerged from a study of shared clonotypes between healthy human individuals. The authors ran the assay at deep level. The data were produced by immunoSEQ multiplex PCR, yet TCRdb's version contains in-frame clones alone and is incomplete. Of roughly 1.4 million clones listed, 98% are singletons. Study conclusions and caveats: Rarefaction curves obtained for sorted subsets showed sequencing incomplete despite large depth.

V lost 4 bases, J lost 5 bases, and 12 bases lay in between. This CDR3 is built from 14 residues. CDR1 and CDR2 from the germline V gene are SGHRS and YFSETQ. Turning to this clone: The antigen remains undetermined.

Sequencing was done on a sample of naive CD4+ T cells sorted from blood. Subset given: CD45RA+ positively selected. The V call is TRBV5-1, the J call TRBJ2-2; perhaps D is TRBD1 or TRBD2 (5 bases each). The clonotype originates from a man aged 30 to 45 in good health. CDR3 residues: CASSPEGETGELFF. The CDR3 DNA follows: TGCGCCAGCAGCCCCGAAGGGGAGACCGGGGAGCTGTTTTTT.